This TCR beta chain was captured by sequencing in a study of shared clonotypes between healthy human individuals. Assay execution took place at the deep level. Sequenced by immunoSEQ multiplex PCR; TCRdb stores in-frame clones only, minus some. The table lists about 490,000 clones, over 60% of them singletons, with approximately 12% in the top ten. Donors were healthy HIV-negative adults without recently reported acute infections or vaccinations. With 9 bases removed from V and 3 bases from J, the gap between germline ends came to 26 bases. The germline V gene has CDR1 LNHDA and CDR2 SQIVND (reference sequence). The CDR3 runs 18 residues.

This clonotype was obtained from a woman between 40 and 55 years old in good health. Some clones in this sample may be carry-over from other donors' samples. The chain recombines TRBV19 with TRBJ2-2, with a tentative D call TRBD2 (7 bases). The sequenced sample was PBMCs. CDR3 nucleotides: TGTGCCAGCACCCCAGGGGCGGGCGGGAGTCCGGACACCGGGGAGCTGTTTTTT. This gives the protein CASTPGAGGSPDTGELFF. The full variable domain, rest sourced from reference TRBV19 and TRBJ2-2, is DGGITQSPKYLFRKEGQNVTLSCEQNLNHDAMYWYRQDPGQGLRLIYYSQIVNDFQKGDIAEGYSVSREKKESFPLTVTSAQKNPTAFYLCASTPGAGGSPDTGELFFGEGSRLTVL.